Listed below are T cell receptor beta chains from one sample, sequenced in a study of metastatic and nonmetastatic thyroid tumors. MiXCR was used by TCRdb to re-call the PCR reads. The table lists roughly 14,000 clones, approximately 29% of them singletons, with approximately 19% in the top ten. Sequencing was done on a sample of tumor tissue. The receptors were sampled from a female donor with papillary thyroid cancer or a benign thyroid nodule (not recorded which). Some clones in this sample may be carry-over from other donors' samples. The CDR3 runs from the conserved cysteine through the conserved F or W. A D gene is named only where the DNA matches it firmly. Not all rows give a size; the values are once, few, many and, for expanded clones, a class.

>NA|TRBJ2-3|TRBV19|NA|15
CASSLDRSSTDTQYF
TGTGCCAGTAGTCTTGACAGGTCTAGCACAGATACGCAGTATTTT
>NA|TRBJ1-2|TRBV19|NA|13
CASTGKEDYGYTF
TGTGCCAGTACAGGGAAGGAGGACTATGGCTACACCTTC
>many|TRBJ2-5|TRBV20-1|NA|19
CSARDDRPRGPTVWETQYF
TGCAGTGCTAGAGATGACAGACCGCGGGGGCCGACGGTTTGGGAGACCCAGTACTTC
>many|TRBJ1-1|TRBV6-5|NA|13
CASSYWQDTEAFF
TGTGCCAGCAGTTACTGGCAGGACACTGAAGCTTTCTTT
>medium-sized|TRBJ2-7|TRBV6-2/TRBV6-3|NA|13
CASLRVAPYEQYF
TGTGCCAGCTTAAGGGTGGCCCCCTACGAGCAGTACTTC
>medium-sized|TRBJ1-2|TRBV7-2|NA|13
CASSLEGGYGYTF
TGTGCCAGCAGCTTAGAGGGGGGCTATGGCTACACCTTC
>many|TRBJ1-1|TRBV7-8|NA|14
CASSLPWGDTEAFF
TGTGCCAGCAGCCTACCCTGGGGGGACACTGAAGCTTTCTTT
>many|TRBJ2-4|TRBV5-1|TRBD1|19
CASSLGSLQRTGNQNIQYF
TGCGCCAGCAGCTTGGGGAGCTTACAAAGGACAGGGAACCAAAACATTCAGTACTTC
>NA|TRBJ2-7|TRBV7-8|NA|14
CASSLNGRAYEQYF
TGTGCCAGCAGCTTAAACGGGAGAGCCTACGAGCAGTACTTC
>many|TRBJ1-2|TRBV27|NA|13
CASSYDGRGGYTF
TGTGCCAGCAGTTATGACGGACGTGGTGGCTACACCTTC
>NA|TRBJ2-3|TRBV9|NA|17
CASSVDYQGGGTDTQYF
TGTGCCAGCAGCGTAGACTACCAGGGGGGCGGCACAGATACGCAGTATTTT
>many|TRBJ1-1|TRBV7-2|NA|15
CASSLGGGANTEAFF
TGTGCCAGCAGCTTAGGGGGGGGCGCGAACACTGAAGCTTTCTTT
>medium-sized|TRBJ2-1|TRBV7-6|TRBD1|14
CASSLAGTVYEQFF
TGTGCCAGCAGCTTAGCCGGGACAGTCTATGAGCAGTTCTTC
>NA|TRBJ2-7|TRBV11-2|NA|12
CASSLDIGKRYF
TGTGCCAGCAGCTTAGACATCGGCAAGAGGTACTTC